This T cell receptor (beta chain) was sequenced during a study of patients and donors after allogeneic stem cell transplantation (dated by TCRdb to 2020 to 2021). Library preparation was by RT-PCR. TCRdb lists the instrument as NextSeq 550. TCRdb reworked the public reads: Q25 trimming with fastp, MiXCR clone assembly, productive beta chains retained. All rows with the same CDR3 protein become a single entry with the most common DNA and genes. The sample includes roughly 8,400 distinct CDR3 sequences, with under 5% observed a single time. Of the sample, about 20% falls within the top ten clones. The germline V gene provides CDR1 SQVTM and CDR2 ANQGSEA. Relative to germline, V is missing 3 bases and J is missing 3 bases, with 6 bases of the junction outside any gene match. The CDR3 starts with the cysteine, ends with the phenylalanine, and has 14 residues. Only CDR3 DNA remains: 42 bases, in frame from the first base.

This clonotype was seen at least ten times. Its antigen is not yet known. No much larger clone is present one base from it, and per-base qualities are unavailable. The chain joins TRBV29-1 to TRBJ2-7, with 9 middle bases fitting TRBD1. The sequence was obtained from a human donor who was either an allogeneic HSCT recipient or a stem cell or donor lymphocyte infusion donor (not recorded which). It is not recorded whose cells these are; they may come from a transplant donor. The sample was blood, either unsorted or a sorted T cell fraction (not recorded which). The sequenced DNA: TGCAGCGTTGATCTAGGACAGGGGTTCTACGAGCAGTACTTC. This yields the protein CSVDLGQGFYEQYF.